This entry describes one T cell receptor (beta chain). The data were obtained in a study of shared clonotypes between healthy human individuals. The CDR3 is 14 residues long. In germline, CDR1 is SNHLY, CDR2 FYNNEI. With 3 bases removed from V and 8 bases from J, the gap between germline ends came to 16 bases. Sequencing was performed with immunoSEQ multiplex PCR; in TCRdb, only in-frame clones are kept and a portion is missing. The sample lists under 1,100,000 clones, roughly 80% seen once, with 1.4% in the top ten. The sequencing sample was made of memory CD4+ T cells sorted from blood. Subset given: CD45RA-negative fraction. The sequence derives from a man aged 18 to 35 in good health. This chain joins TRBV2 and TRBJ1-2; D possibly corresponds to TRBD1 (5 bases). Written as DNA, the CDR3 is TGTGCCAGCAGTGAGATGGCCAGGGTGCAGGGCTACACCTTC. It translates to CASSEMARVQGYTF.